The clone carrying this TCR beta chain was recorded a few times. The antigen is not known. The germline V gene encodes CDR1 SGDLS and CDR2 YYNGEE. Trimming removed 0 bases at V and 7 bases at J, with 14 bases between. The CDR3 has 15 residues. TCRdb re-called the reads through MiXCR, storing one row per CDR3 protein. The sample has a few hundred thousand distinct CDR3 sequences, 20% to 25% seen once. These data originate in a study of T cell repertoires in cytomegalovirus infection. General study results and limits: Dominant in the ex vivo response were TCR beta clonotypes restricted by HLA-C and specific for CMV. Pooled public TCR beta family frequency picked out CMV carriers with the relevant HLA.

The sample here was cultured PBMCs, taken from culture after CMV antigen stimulation. The chain joins TRBV9 to TRBJ2-1; D is undetermined. The sequence was obtained from a human donor in good health (CMV status not recorded). Some clones in this sample may be carry-over from other donors' samples. In DNA form, the CDR3 reads TGTGCCAGCAGCGTAGAGGTGCAGTTGACGAATGAGCAGTTCTTC. It translates to CASSVEVQLTNEQFF.